This paragraph reports one T cell receptor beta chain. What it binds is not known. The CDR3 sequence is 13 residues long. CDR1 DFQATT and CDR2 SNEGSKA come from the germline V gene (reference sequence). The V and J ends lost 0 bases and 16 bases respectively, with 16 bases between them. The sample comes from a study of CD8+CD57+ T cells in acquired aplastic anemia. Study-wide results and caveats: With respect to CD8+ Simpson's diversity, patients and controls did not differ significantly. The number of CD8+ CDR3 sequences shared by patients and controls was approximately 31.

Sequencing involved patients with CD8+CD57+ cell expansion previously shown by flow cytometry. Patients had undergone no therapy by the time their blood was sampled. For CDR3 and TCR beta VDJ profiling, genomic DNA was the template used. TCRdb ran MiXCR on the reads and lists one entry per CDR3 protein. The sample records 250,000 to 350,000 distinct CDR3 sequences, under 65% being singletons. The material sequenced was sorted CD4+, CD8+, or CD8+CD57+ T cells (not recorded which) from PBMCs. This TCR came from a human donor with aplastic anemia. V is TRBV20-1 and J is TRBJ1-6, with D hard to call. The CDR3, as DNA: TGCAGTGCTAGAGATCAAGGGATATGGTCTCTCCACTTT. The encoded protein is CSARDQGIWSLHF.